This T cell receptor beta chain was found in a study of blood T cell repertoires in COVID-19. This clone was seen a single time. Per the authors' pipeline: Reference gene primer amplification in the assay estimated nucleated cell counts. Only in-frame clones appear in the TCRdb table, and some are missing; sequencing was by immunoSEQ multiplex PCR. V and J calls and clone size are those listed in that table; D and trimming were worked out from the DNA. In the table there are 100,000 to 120,000 clones, 65% to 80% of which are singletons. CDR3 length: 15 amino acids. The germline V and J ends were trimmed by 2 bases and 4 bases, with 11 bases remaining between them. From germline, CDR1 is SGHAT and CDR2 FQNNGV.

The rearrangement links TRBV11-2 to TRBJ1-4; possibly TRBD1 for D (5 bases). This TCR derives from an older woman with acute or convalescent COVID-19. Sequencing input: peripheral blood. The CDR3 is CASSLTDSFNEKLFF. In nucleotides, the CDR3 is TGTGCCAGCAGCTTAACCGACAGTTTTAATGAAAAACTGTTTTTT. The full variable domain, rest sourced from reference TRBV11-2 and TRBJ1-4, is EAGVAQSPRYKIIEKRQSVAFWCNPISGHATLYWYQQILGQGPKLLIQFQNNGVVDDSQLPKDRFSAERLKGVDSTLKIQPAKLEDSAVYLCASSLTDSFNEKLFFGSGTQLSVL.